Below, 2 T cell receptor beta chains from the same sample are listed, as sequenced in a study of control samples from healthy donors and cancer patients. Here immunoSEQ multiplex PCR was the method, and the copy in TCRdb shows in-frame clones only, minus some. The sample has about 180,000 clones, around 90% seen once. The source material was blood. Receptors were obtained from a man aged 25 to 40 in good health.

The genes are TRBV18 and TRBJ2-5; 7 nucleotides line up with TRBD2. Trimming at V came to 7 bases and at J to 3 bases, leaving 8 bases not matched to a gene. CDR1 and CDR2 from the germline V gene are KGHSH and LQKENI. The CDR3 contains 14 residues. The CDR3 region has the DNA TGTGCCAGCTTCGTGAGGGAGGGGAAAGAGACCCAGTACTTC. Translation gives CASFVREGKETQYF.

The chain uses TRBV30 and TRBJ2-3; 9 nucleotides agree with TRBD2. With V trimmed by 6 bases and J by 13 bases, 17 bases remained unmatched. Germline V CDR1 and CDR2: GTSNPN, SVGIG (reference sequence). The CDR3 has 14 residues. CDR3 nucleotides: TGTGCCTGTATGATGGGCGGGGGGGCCAACCAGGAGTATTTT. Translated: CACMMGGGANQEYF. Full variable domain (missing parts from reference TRBV30 and TRBJ2-3): SQTIHQWPATLVQPVGSPLSLECTVEGTSNPNLYWYRQAAGRGLQLLFYSVGIGQISSEVPQNLSASRPQDRQFILSSKKLLLSDSGFYLCACMMGGGANQEYFGPGTRLTVL.